This T cell receptor beta chain was sequenced in a study of regulatory T cells in long-lasting Graves disease. Study in general: Newly diagnosed Graves' patients took antithyroid drugs under 3 months.

Regarding the study as a whole: Favoring TRBV28, TRBJ1-2 and TRBJ2-5 was a feature seen in persistent disease.

Investigators prepared the TCR beta libraries by applying iRepertoire HTBI primers and Arm-PCR of CDR3 regions. TCRdb itself ran the multiplex PCR reads through MiXCR, one entry per CDR3 protein. The sample has about 360,000 distinct CDR3 sequences; roughly 17% are singletons. Time point given: newly diagnosed GD, antithyroid drugs for less than 3 months. PBMC-extracted RNA yielded the TCR library. Germline V CDR1 and CDR2: SGHRS, YFSETQ. The CDR3 consists of 15 residues. V lost 4 bases, J lost 0 bases, and 11 bases lay in between. In its sample, this clonotype was seen many times. Its antigen is still unknown. A further study also used this sample, focusing on T cells in Graves' hyperthyroidism and ophthalmopathy. That investigation notes: With a duration under 2 months, the hyperthyroidism was newly diagnosed in patients aged 18 to 65.

V and J are TRBV5-1 and TRBJ2-1; no definite D call. The TCR sequence derives from a woman younger than 30 with Graves disease. The sequencing here drew on peripheral blood mononuclear cells (PBMCs), taken at new diagnosis, from a patient treated with antithyroid drugs. CDR3 protein: CASSVDGSSYNEQFF. In DNA form, the CDR3 reads TGCGCCAGCAGCGTGGACGGAAGCTCCTACAATGAGCAGTTCTTC. Full variable domain (rest looked up from reference TRBV5-1 and TRBJ2-1): KAGVTQTPRYLIKTRGQQVTLSCSPISGHRSVSWYQQTPGQGLQFLFEYFSETQRNKGNFPGRFSGRQFSNSRSEMNVSTLELGDSALYLCASSVDGSSYNEQFFGPGTRLTVL.